These 18 T cell receptor beta chains were all obtained from the same sample, sequenced in a study of shared clonotypes between healthy human individuals. CD45RO-negative, CCR7-positively selected cells formed the naive CD8 fraction, excluding terminally differentiated effector memory CD45RA+ cells. Here immunoSEQ multiplex PCR was the method, and the copy in TCRdb shows in-frame clones only, minus some. The sample contains about 2,100,000 clones, about 93% of which appear only once. Sequences were obtained from naive CD8+ T cells from PBMCs. These receptor sequences come from a man aged 18 to 29 in good health. Some clones in this sample may be carry-over from other donors' samples.

Notes on this clone: This CDR3 is also generated by other DNA sequences in the sample. The rearrangement joins TRBV25-1 to TRBJ2-1; 11 nucleotides align to TRBD2. The CDR3 runs 13 residues. V shed 7 bases, J shed 7 bases, and the junction held 3 bases outside the gene matches. The germline V gene has CDR1 MGHDK and CDR2 SYGVNS. The CDR3 spells CASTGTSGNEQFF. The CDR3 DNA sequence: TGTGCCAGCACCGGGACTAGCGGTAATGAGCAGTTCTTC.

This rearrangement joins TRBV19 to TRBJ2-7, with 8 bases aligning to TRBD2. Germline values: CDR1 LNHDA, CDR2 SQIVND (reference sequence). Trimming at V came to 4 bases and at J to 1 base, leaving 12 bases not matched to a gene. The CDR3 is made up of 17 amino acids. For the CDR3, the DNA is TGTGCCAGTAGTACTCCACGGGGGGGCACGGGGTCCTACGAGCAGTACTTC. Its protein is CASSTPRGGTGSYEQYF.

CDR3 region: CAILLAGEQYF. In nucleotides, the CDR3 is TGTGCCATCTTGTTAGCGGGGGAGCAGTACTTC. The chain carries TRBV7-9 and TRBJ2-7; 8 bases are a match to TRBD2. The V gene's germline CDR1 is SEHNR and CDR2 FQNEAQ (reference sequence). The J segment lost 7 bases and the V segment lost 10 bases, leaving 6 bases of the junction unmatched. The CDR3 covers 11 residues.

This chain joins TRBV5-4 and TRBJ1-1; D unresolved. The CDR3 consists of 15 residues. V lost 4 bases to trimming and J lost 3 bases, with 16 bases between them. CDR1 and CDR2 (germline): SGHNT, YYREEE (reference sequence). CDR3 sequence reads: CASSQEEEVYTEAFF. DNA for the CDR3: TGTGCCAGCAGCCAAGAAGAGGAGGTTTACACTGAAGCTTTCTTT.

This chain joins TRBV28 and TRBJ2-7, with D hard to call. V lost 2 bases and J lost 3, with 14 bases in between. This CDR3 is 15 amino acids long. Germline V lookup: CDR1 MDHEN, CDR2 SYDVKM. The CDR3 sequence is CASSLNIGPLYEQYF. The CDR3 DNA follows: TGTGCCAGCAGTTTAAATATAGGGCCCCTCTACGAGCAGTACTTC.

This chain links TRBV7-2 with TRBJ1-5, with D maybe TRBD1 (6 bases). The CDR3 spans 15 residues. The germline V and J ends were trimmed by 5 bases and 11 bases, with 22 bases remaining between them. Germline V gene data show CDR1 as SGHTA and CDR2 as FQGNSA. The DNA for the CDR3 is TGTGCCAGCAGCCCAGGGGTCCAGGGCAGTGGGGCCCAGCATTTT. Translation gives CASSPGVQGSGAQHF.

This rearrangement joins TRBV5-1 to TRBJ2-7; D not certain. Trimming removed 0 bases at V and 0 bases at J, with 13 bases between. CDR1 SGHRS and CDR2 YFSETQ come from the germline V gene. The CDR3 covers 16 residues. CDR3: CASSLGPYRSSYEQYF. CDR3 coding DNA: TGCGCCAGCAGCTTGGGGCCCTACCGAAGCTCCTACGAGCAGTACTTC. Using reference TRBV5-1 and TRBJ2-7 for the parts outside the CDR3, the full variable domain is KAGVTQTPRYLIKTRGQQVTLSCSPISGHRSVSWYQQTPGQGLQFLFEYFSETQRNKGNFPGRFSGRQFSNSRSEMNVSTLELGDSALYLCASSLGPYRSSYEQYFGPGTRLTVT.

Worth noting for this clone: This same CDR3 is encoded by further DNA sequences in the sample. V is TRBV13 and J is TRBJ2-5; TRBD2 agrees at 7 bases. Germline assignment: CDR1 PRHDT and CDR2 FYEKMQ (reference sequence). The V and J ends lost 4 bases and 1 base, in that order; junction bases with no gene match: 6. This CDR3 has 15 amino acids. CDR3 protein: CASSSRLAVQETQYF. CDR3 nucleotides: TGTGCCAGCAGCTCCCGACTAGCCGTCCAAGAGACCCAGTACTTC. The full variable domain, with the rest looked up from reference TRBV13 and TRBJ2-5, is AAGVIQSPRHLIKEKRETATLKCYPIPRHDTVYWYQQGPGQDPQFLISFYEKMQSDKGSIPDRFSAQQFSDYHSELNMSSLELGDSALYFCASSSRLAVQETQYFGPGTRLLVL.

The CDR3 DNA reads as TGTGCCAGCAGTTACCAACAGCCGGGCCTCGGAAACACCATATATTTT. Translating gives CASSYQQPGLGNTIYF. The chain employs TRBV6-6 and TRBJ1-3; D is unclear. V lost 2 bases and J 4 bases, leaving 15 bases between the germline ends. CDR3 length: 16 amino acids. Germline CDR1 MNHNY, CDR2 SVGAGI (reference sequence).

This chain connects TRBV5-6 to TRBJ2-1, with D perhaps given as TRBD1 or TRBD2 (6 bases each). The CDR3 covers 14 residues. Germline CDR1 and CDR2: SGHDT and YYEEEE. V gave up 3 bases and J gave up 7 bases, with 14 bases separating them. CDR3 sequence reads: CASSSYRDLNEQFF. CDR3 nucleotides: TGTGCCAGCAGCTCCTACAGGGACTTGAATGAGCAGTTCTTC.

Concerning this clone: Other DNA sequences of this sample code for an identical CDR3. This chain connects TRBV7-9 to TRBJ2-7, with unresolved D. Trimming took 1 base from V and 3 from J, leaving 4 bases between them. CDR3 length: 12 amino acids. Germline V lookup: CDR1 SEHNR, CDR2 FQNEAQ (reference sequence). As DNA, the CDR3 is TGTGCCAGCAGCTTAGACATCTACGAGCAGTACTTC. Amino acids: CASSLDIYEQYF.

The chain is built from TRBV4-1 and TRBJ2-7; unclear D gene. CDR1 is MGHRA and CDR2 is YSYEKL in the germline V gene. The CDR3 length is 13 residues. The V and J ends lost 3 bases and 6 bases respectively, with 12 bases between them. The CDR3 DNA follows: TGCGCCAGCAGCCAGGGTTTTTCTCCCGAGCAGTACTTC. The encoded protein is CASSQGFSPEQYF.

V is TRBV2 and J is TRBJ2-7; 10 bases line up with TRBD2. Losses at the gene ends were 7 bases for V and 3 bases for J; bases not matched to a gene: 9. Germline values: CDR1 SNHLY, CDR2 FYNNEI. The CDR3 covers 15 residues. CDR3 amino acids: CASTPGLARDYEQYF. CDR3 bases: TGTGCCAGCACCCCGGGACTAGCGAGGGACTACGAGCAGTACTTC.

The chain uses TRBV25-1 and TRBJ2-3; unclear D gene. This CDR3 has 15 amino acids. The V and J ends lost 7 bases and 1 base respectively, with 15 bases between them. The V gene's germline CDR1 is MGHDK and CDR2 SYGVNS. The CDR3 DNA reads TGTGCCAGCACCCTCTCGGGTCGGGGCACAGATACGCAGTATTTT. Amino acids: CASTLSGRGTDTQYF.

This chain joins TRBV30 and TRBJ2-7; maybe TRBD1 (6 bases). V was clipped by 0 bases and J by 0 bases, with 18 bases between them. The V gene's germline CDR1 is GTSNPN and CDR2 SVGIG (reference sequence). CDR3 size: 17 residues. CDR3 loop: CAWSVSPGQSPSYEQYF. The DNA of the CDR3 is TGTGCCTGGAGTGTAAGCCCCGGACAGTCGCCCTCCTACGAGCAGTACTTC.

The chain combines TRBV27 with TRBJ1-2; TRBD1 might be the D (5 bases). Trimming pared 2 bases from V and 2 bases from J, leaving 15 bases between. The CDR3 runs 16 residues. Germline V gene data show CDR1 as MNHEY and CDR2 as SMNVEV (reference sequence). CDR3 sequence reads: CASSLKQGYLNYGYTF. The DNA for the CDR3 is TGTGCCAGCAGTTTAAAGCAGGGCTATTTAAACTATGGCTACACCTTC.

This chain joins TRBV4-3 and TRBJ1-2; D gene uncertain. CDR1 LGHNA and CDR2 YSLEER come from the germline V gene. The V end was cut by 1 base, the J end by 4 bases, with 13 bases between. CDR3 length: 15 residues. CDR3 nucleotides: TGCGCCAGCAGCCAAGTCCCGGGGTTCTCCTATGGCTACACCTTC. Protein product: CASSQVPGFSYGYTF.

This chain uses TRBV5-6 with TRBJ2-7; 9 nucleotides align to TRBD2. Germline V gives CDR1 SGHDT, CDR2 YYEEEE. This CDR3 contains 17 residues. The J segment lost 3 bases and the V segment lost 1 base, leaving 11 bases of the junction unmatched. The CDR3 region is CASSLISASGTHYEQYF. CDR3 bases: TGTGCCAGCAGCTTGATCAGTGCTAGCGGGACCCACTACGAGCAGTACTTC.